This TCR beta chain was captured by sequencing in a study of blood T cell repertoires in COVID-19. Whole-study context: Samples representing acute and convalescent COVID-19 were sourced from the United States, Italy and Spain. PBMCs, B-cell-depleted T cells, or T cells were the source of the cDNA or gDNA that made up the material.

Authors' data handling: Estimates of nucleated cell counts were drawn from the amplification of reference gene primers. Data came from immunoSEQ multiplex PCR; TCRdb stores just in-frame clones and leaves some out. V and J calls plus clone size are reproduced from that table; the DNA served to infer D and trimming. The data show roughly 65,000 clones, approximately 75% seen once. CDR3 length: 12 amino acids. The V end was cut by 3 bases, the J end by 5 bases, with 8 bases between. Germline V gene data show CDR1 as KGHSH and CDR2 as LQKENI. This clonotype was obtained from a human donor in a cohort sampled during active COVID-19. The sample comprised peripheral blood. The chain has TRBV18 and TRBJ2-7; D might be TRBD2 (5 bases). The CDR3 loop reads CASSPRVDEQYF. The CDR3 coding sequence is TGTGCCAGCTCACCGAGGGTCGACGAGCAGTACTTC.